This T cell receptor (beta chain) was sequenced in a study of OX40 agonist ivuxolimab in advanced cancers. Study-level background: Recorded diagnoses for dose-escalation patients were hepatocellular carcinoma, melanoma, renal cell or head and neck cancer.

The CDR3 extends over 16 amino acids. Between the trimmed V and J ends, which lost 1 base and 7 bases, there was a span of 14 bases. Per germline, CDR1 SGHTA and CDR2 FQGNSA. Profiled with immunoSEQ multiplex PCR; TCRdb holds only in-frame clones, not every one. The sample has tens of thousands of clones; 80% to 90% are singletons. The input for sequencing was CD4+ or CD8+ T cells sorted from blood, taken in a trial of the OX40 agonist ivuxolimab. This clonotype was sampled from an adult with an advanced solid tumor such as melanoma, head and neck, liver or kidney cancer. The chain couples TRBV7-2 to TRBJ1-6; no definite D call. The chain's CDR3 is CASSLDSAHTNSPLHF. For the CDR3, the DNA is TGTGCCAGCAGCTTAGATTCGGCCCACACGAATTCACCCCTCCACTTT.